These T cell receptor beta chains were read from a single sample in a study of STAT5B mutations in CD4+ large granular lymphocyte leukemia. The assay was immunoSEQ multiplex PCR, and TCRdb's table has in-frame clones only and misses some. In the table there are 31,000 or so clones, about 89% of which are singletons. The source material was CD4+ T cells from blood buffy coats. These receptors were collected from a human donor in good health. The CDR3 runs from the conserved cysteine through the conserved F or W. A D gene is named only where the DNA matches it firmly. Only part of the rows carry a size: once, few, many, or a class if the clone is expanded.

d_call: TRBD2; v_call: TRBV5-1; j_call: TRBJ2-7; clone_size: few; cdr3_aa: CASSFQREGNEQYF; cdr3_nt: TGCGCCAGCTCCTTTCAGCGGGAGGGGAACGAGCAGTACTTC
d_call: NA; v_call: TRBV13; j_call: TRBJ2-1; clone_size: NA; cdr3_aa: CASLRNNEQFF; cdr3_nt: TGTGCCAGTCTTAGAAACAATGAGCAGTTCTTC
d_call: TRBD1; v_call: TRBV2; j_call: TRBJ2-7; clone_size: NA; cdr3_aa: CASREMPGQGSYEQYF; cdr3_nt: TGTGCCAGCAGAGAGATGCCAGGACAGGGGTCCTACGAGCAGTACTTC
d_call: TRBD2; v_call: TRBV5-1; j_call: TRBJ2-1; clone_size: once; cdr3_aa: CASSAGLAGGPDEQFF; cdr3_nt: TGCGCCAGCAGCGCGGGACTAGCGGGAGGGCCAGATGAGCAGTTCTTC
d_call: TRBD2; v_call: TRBV27; j_call: TRBJ2-1; clone_size: NA; cdr3_aa: CASRKIPGLAMHNEQFF; cdr3_nt: TGTGCCAGCAGAAAGATTCCGGGACTAGCTATGCACAATGAGCAGTTCTTC
d_call: NA; v_call: TRBV6-6; j_call: TRBJ1-2; clone_size: NA; cdr3_aa: CASRSAGENYGYTF; cdr3_nt: TGTGCCAGCAGGTCGGCAGGAGAAAACTATGGCTACACCTTC
d_call: NA; v_call: TRBV18; j_call: TRBJ2-3; clone_size: NA; cdr3_aa: CASSPRQPTTDTQYF; cdr3_nt: TGTGCCAGCTCACCCCGCCAACCAACCACAGATACGCAGTATTTT
d_call: NA; v_call: TRBV5-1; j_call: TRBJ1-4; clone_size: once; cdr3_aa: CASSLSTGPEKLFF; cdr3_nt: TGCGCCAGCAGCTTGTCGACAGGTCCTGAAAAACTGTTTTTT
d_call: TRBD2; v_call: TRBV5-4; j_call: TRBJ2-3; clone_size: once; cdr3_aa: CASSFPAGGTDTQYF; cdr3_nt: TGTGCCAGCAGCTTTCCGGCGGGGGGCACAGATACGCAGTATTTT
d_call: NA; v_call: TRBV4-1; j_call: TRBJ1-5; clone_size: NA; cdr3_aa: CASSQGPNSNQPQHF; cdr3_nt: TGCGCCAGCAGCCAAGGGCCCAATAGCAATCAGCCCCAGCATTTT
d_call: NA; v_call: TRBV9; j_call: TRBJ2-3; clone_size: NA; cdr3_aa: CASSARLDNTDTQYF; cdr3_nt: TGTGCCAGCAGCGCCAGACTAGATAACACAGATACGCAGTATTTT
d_call: NA; v_call: TRBV30; j_call: TRBJ1-4; clone_size: NA; cdr3_aa: CAWSGQINEKLFF; cdr3_nt: TGTGCCTGGAGTGGACAGATAAATGAAAAACTGTTTTTT